The 31 T cell receptor beta chains below were found in one sample sequenced in a study of blood T cell repertoires in COVID-19. Produced via immunoSEQ multiplex PCR; TCRdb's table is partial and in-frame only. The repertoire has 300,000 to 450,000 clones, approximately 90% of them found once; the top ten carry roughly 3.9%. The sample was peripheral blood. The receptor set was obtained from an older woman with COVID-19, enrolled during active disease.

The V call is TRBV18, the J call TRBJ2-5, with TRBD2 identical over 7 bases. Germline V CDR1 and CDR2: KGHSH, LQKENI. The CDR3 is made up of 16 amino acids. The V gene end was trimmed by 2 bases and the J gene end by 4 bases; junction bases not matched to a gene: 10. The CDR3 DNA reads as TGTGCCAGCTCACCAACCCTAGCGGCGAGGCCAGAGACCCAGTACTTC. This codes for CASSPTLAARPETQYF.

J is TRBJ2-5 and V is TRBV13; 7 bases map to TRBD2. The V gene end was trimmed by 5 bases and the J gene end by 1 base; junction bases not matched to a gene: 4. Germline V gene lookup returns CDR1 PRHDT and CDR2 FYEKMQ (reference sequence). The CDR3 runs to 14 residues. DNA of the CDR3: TGTGCCAGCAGCCTACAGCGGGGCCAAGAGACCCAGTACTTC. Translating gives CASSLQRGQETQYF.

CDR3 bases: TGTGCCAGCACCTCCGCCGGAGGGGTGAACACTGAAGCTTTCTTT. It encodes CASTSAGGVNTEAFF. The genes are TRBV6-5 and TRBJ1-1; a possible D gene is TRBD1 (5 bases). This CDR3 spans 15 amino acids. V lost 7 bases and J lost 0, with 15 bases in between. Germline CDR1 and CDR2: MNHEY and SVGAGI.

This clone was observed a single time. CDR3 DNA sequence: TGTGCCAGCAGCCCCAGGGATAGCTCCTACAATGAGCAGTTCTTC. This codes for CASSPRDSSYNEQFF. The chain has TRBV7-2 and TRBJ2-1, with a tentative D call TRBD1 (5 bases). Germline CDR1 SGHTA, CDR2 FQGNSA. V lost 5 bases, J lost 0 bases, and 11 bases lay in between. The CDR3 has 15 amino acids.

The chain combines TRBV7-2 with TRBJ1-4; 8 bases are a match to TRBD1. V lost 6 bases and J lost 5; bases outside the gene matches: 2. CDR3 length equals 13 residues. The V gene's germline CDR1 is SGHTA and CDR2 FQGNSA. The CDR3: CASRGQVNEKLFF. CDR3 in DNA: TGTGCCAGCAGGGGACAGGTGAATGAAAAACTGTTTTTT.

This clone appeared a single time. V and J are TRBV5-1 and TRBJ2-7, with a weak D call TRBD2 (7 bases). The V gene's germline CDR1 is SGHRS and CDR2 YFSETQ. Trimming took off 3 bases at V and 4 bases at J, with 14 bases between the two ends. This CDR3 spans 14 amino acids. The CDR3 nucleotides read TGCGCCAGCAGCTCAGGCGGGGGCCTTTACGAGCAGTACTTC. Residues: CASSSGGGLYEQYF.

The rearrangement joins TRBV18 to TRBJ1-1, with unresolved D. V dropped 6 bases and J dropped 3 bases, with 20 bases sitting between them. Germline V CDR1 and CDR2: KGHSH, LQKENI. The CDR3 spans 16 residues. The CDR3 DNA reads TGTGCCAGCTCTCAGAGTGGAGGCGCCCTCCACACTGAAGCTTTCTTT. Protein product: CASSQSGGALHTEAFF.

This chain connects TRBV2 to TRBJ2-6; D perhaps matches TRBD1 (5 bases). The CDR3 loop spans 17 amino acids. The germline V gene has CDR1 SNHLY and CDR2 FYNNEI. The ends were cut back, 2 bases at V and 2 bases at J, with 13 bases in the middle. The CDR3 DNA reads as TGTGCCAGCAGTGAAAAGGGGTACAGCGCTGGGGCCAACGTCCTGACTTTC. Translated: CASSEKGYSAGANVLTF.

This chain uses TRBV19 with TRBJ1-5; TRBD1 aligns across 8 bases. Per germline, CDR1 LNHDA and CDR2 SQIVND (reference sequence). This CDR3 is built from 16 residues. The V segment lost 3 bases and the J segment 5 bases; nucleotides outside the gene matches: 9. The CDR3 spells CASSIRQGALYQPQHF. CDR3 in DNA: TGTGCCAGTAGTATCCGGCAGGGGGCATTATATCAGCCCCAGCATTTT.

The chain couples TRBV25-1 to TRBJ1-1, with D maybe TRBD1 (5 bases). From germline, CDR1 is MGHDK and CDR2 SYGVNS. Deletions cut 4 bases from V and 10 bases from J, with 16 bases between. The CDR3 has 13 residues. The CDR3 loop is CASSAPPQGRAFF. DNA of the CDR3: TGTGCCAGCAGTGCCCCCCCTCAGGGTAGAGCTTTCTTT.

This sequence joins TRBV5-8 and TRBJ1-5; 7 bases are shared with TRBD1. V shed 0 bases, J shed 2 bases, and the junction held 5 bases outside the gene matches. The germline gives CDR1 SGHTS, CDR2 YDEGEE. The CDR3 has 16 residues. The CDR3: CASSLVKQGGNQPQHF. In DNA form, the CDR3 reads TGTGCCAGCAGCTTGGTTAAGCAGGGGGGCAATCAGCCCCAGCATTTT. The whole variable domain, remainder taken from reference TRBV5-8 and TRBJ1-5, is EAGVTQSPTHLIKTRGQQATLRCSPISGHTSVYWYQQALGLGLQFLLWYDEGEERNRGNFPPRFSGRQFPNYSSELNVNALELEDSALYLCASSLVKQGGNQPQHFGDGTRLSIL.

The chain carries TRBV6-1 and TRBJ1-3; no reliable D call. This CDR3 spans 16 amino acids. V was shortened by 2 bases and J by 0 bases, with 11 bases between the two germline ends. The germline gives CDR1 MNHNS, CDR2 SASEGT. The chain's CDR3 is CASSENRVSSGNTIYF. The CDR3 region has the DNA TGTGCCAGCAGTGAAAATAGAGTTAGCTCTGGAAACACCATATATTTT.

This chain uses TRBV10-3 with TRBJ2-7; D gene ambiguous. V dropped 2 bases and J dropped 2 bases, with 7 bases sitting between them. Germline CDR1 and CDR2: ENHRY and SYGVKD. This CDR3 comprises 13 residues. The CDR3 protein is CAISEGRTYEQYF. As DNA, the CDR3 is TGTGCCATCAGTGAGGGGCGAACCTACGAGCAGTACTTC.

J is TRBJ2-5 and V is TRBV28; a weak D match, TRBD1 (6 bases). The germline gives CDR1 MDHEN, CDR2 SYDVKM. There are 16 residues in the CDR3. The V end was cut by 5 bases, the J end by 2 bases, with 18 bases between. The CDR3: CASSLHGQPWQETQYF. CDR3 nucleotide sequence: TGTGCCAGCAGTCTGCACGGACAGCCGTGGCAAGAGACCCAGTACTTC.

The chain couples TRBV9 to TRBJ1-1, with TRBD1 identical over 10 bases. In germline, CDR1 is SGDLS, CDR2 YYNGEE. The V gene end was trimmed by 6 bases and the J gene end by 1 base; junction bases not matched to a gene: 6. There are 15 residues in the CDR3. This chain's CDR3 is CASTRGQGQNTEAFF. CDR3 coding DNA: TGTGCCAGCACCAGGGGACAGGGGCAGAACACTGAAGCTTTCTTT.

This clone has a single count. The chain carries TRBV19 and TRBJ2-2; 8 bases align to TRBD1. In germline, CDR1 is LNHDA, CDR2 SQIVND (reference sequence). The V and J ends lost 6 bases and 3 bases, in that order; junction bases with no gene match: 6. This CDR3 has 15 amino acids. The DNA for the CDR3 is TGTGCCAGTAGATCTACAGGGGGTTACACCGGGGAGCTGTTTTTT. The encoded protein is CASRSTGGYTGELFF.

The chain is built from TRBV18 and TRBJ1-5; no definite D call. V gave up 4 bases and J gave up 11 bases, with 12 bases separating them. This CDR3 has 12 amino acids. Germline values: CDR1 KGHSH, CDR2 LQKENI. Here the CDR3 reads CASSRTEAAQHF. The CDR3 DNA reads as TGTGCCAGCTCACGGACGGAGGCAGCCCAGCATTTT.

CDR3 nucleotide sequence: TGTGCCAGCATAATCAGGGGCACTGAAGCTTTCTTT. Protein sequence: CASIIRGTEAFF. This chain connects TRBV2 to TRBJ1-1; D perhaps matches TRBD1 (6 bases). This CDR3 comprises 12 residues. The V gene lost 7 bases and the J gene lost 4 bases, with 10 bases spanning the gap. Looked up from germline, CDR1 is SNHLY and CDR2 is FYNNEI.

The V call is TRBV7-9, the J call TRBJ1-5; D is perhaps TRBD1 (5 bases). The CDR3 covers 16 residues. Germline CDR1 SEHNR, CDR2 FQNEAQ (reference sequence). V lost 3 bases and J lost 7, with 19 bases in between. The CDR3 here is CASSFGSGGIGQPQHF. The CDR3, as DNA: TGTGCCAGCAGCTTTGGATCGGGGGGTATCGGGCAGCCCCAGCATTTT.

The chain has TRBV5-1 and TRBJ1-2, with 8 bases lining up with TRBD1. Germline CDR1 and CDR2: SGHRS and YFSETQ. Losses at the gene ends were 4 bases for V and 7 bases for J; bases not matched to a gene: 12. The CDR3 spans 15 residues. CDR3: CASSKAPDREVGYTF. The DNA of the CDR3 is TGCGCCAGCAGCAAAGCCCCGGACAGGGAGGTTGGCTACACCTTC.

Worth noting for this clone: The sample holds other DNA sequences that translate to the same CDR3. The V call is TRBV5-1, the J call TRBJ1-1; the match to TRBD1 covers 9 bases. Per germline, CDR1 SGHRS and CDR2 YFSETQ. This CDR3 contains 15 residues. J was trimmed by 0 bases and V by 2 bases; bases with no gene match: 2. CDR3 sequence: CASSFGTGMNTEAFF. The DNA of the CDR3 is TGCGCCAGCAGCTTTGGGACAGGGATGAACACTGAAGCTTTCTTT. Full variable domain (remainder filled in from reference TRBV5-1 and TRBJ1-1): KAGVTQTPRYLIKTRGQQVTLSCSPISGHRSVSWYQQTPGQGLQFLFEYFSETQRNKGNFPGRFSGRQFSNSRSEMNVSTLELGDSALYLCASSFGTGMNTEAFFGQGTRLTVV.

The V gene is TRBV30, the J gene TRBJ1-2; D remains ambiguous. Trimming took 2 bases from V and 7 from J, leaving 17 bases between them. This CDR3 contains 14 residues. The V gene's germline CDR1 is GTSNPN and CDR2 SVGIG (reference sequence). CDR3: CAWSTRSMGIGYTF. The CDR3, as DNA: TGTGCCTGGAGTACCCGTAGTATGGGCATTGGCTACACCTTC.

The V gene is TRBV6-5, the J gene TRBJ1-2, with TRBD1 matching 7 bases. This CDR3 is 14 amino acids long. V lost 4 bases to trimming and J lost 8 bases; unmatched junction nucleotides: 10. Germline-derived CDR1 and CDR2 are MNHEY and SVGAGI. CDR3 protein: CASSSLTGVIGYTF. The DNA for the CDR3 is TGTGCCAGCAGTTCCCTCACAGGGGTTATAGGCTACACCTTC.

The V and J genes are TRBV6-9 and TRBJ2-3; D is undetermined. Germline V CDR1 and CDR2: MNHGY, SVAAGI. Trimming took off 3 bases at V and 3 bases at J, with 7 bases between the two ends. The length of the CDR3 is 13 residues. CDR3 amino acids: CASSYRRTDTQYF. In nucleotides, the CDR3 is TGTGCCAGCAGTTACCGGCGGACAGATACGCAGTATTTT.

This clone is a singleton in its sample. The rearrangement links TRBV6-4 to TRBJ1-2; TRBD1 agrees at 9 bases. The germline V gene encodes CDR1 MRHNA and CDR2 SNTAGT. There are 13 residues in the CDR3. Trimming at V came to 10 bases and at J to 7 bases, leaving 10 bases not matched to a gene. The CDR3, as DNA: TGTGCCATGGACGGACAGGGGTTGTTTGGCTACACCTTC. Encoded protein: CAMDGQGLFGYTF.

CDR3 sequence (DNA): TGTGCCAGCAGTCCTTGGGGACAGGGATACCAAGAGACCCAGTACTTC. Its translation: CASSPWGQGYQETQYF. J is TRBJ2-5 and V is TRBV28, with 9 bases identical to TRBD1. The CDR3 has 16 residues. After removal of 5 bases from V and 0 bases from J, the junction contained 7 bases not matched to a gene. The germline V gene encodes CDR1 MDHEN and CDR2 SYDVKM.

The chain joins TRBV18 to TRBJ1-2, with 7 bases that match TRBD1. Germline CDR1 is KGHSH and CDR2 is LQKENI. The CDR3 consists of 13 residues. V shed 4 bases and J 6 bases; nucleotides not matched to a gene: 5. CDR3 protein: CASSQTGNHGYTF. CDR3 nucleotides: TGTGCCAGCTCACAGACAGGGAACCATGGCTACACCTTC.

J is TRBJ2-1 and V is TRBV5-4; 13 bases line up with TRBD2. CDR3 length equals 16 residues. J gave up 7 bases and V 0 bases, and 4 bases lay outside the gene matches. Germline V gene lookup returns CDR1 SGHNT and CDR2 YYREEE (reference sequence). Here the CDR3 DNA reads TGTGCCAGCAGCTTGGGGACTAGCGGGGGACGGAATGAGCAGTTCTTC. Amino acid sequence: CASSLGTSGGRNEQFF.

This clone was seen a single time. This chain connects TRBV6-5 to TRBJ1-2; tentative D call: TRBD1 (6 bases). V lost 6 bases and J lost 8, with 13 bases in between. CDR3 length: 12 residues. In germline, CDR1 is MNHEY, CDR2 SVGAGI. CDR3: CASSAGTPGYTF. The DNA of the CDR3 is TGTGCCAGCAGCGCCGGGACACCGGGCTACACCTTC.

This chain uses TRBV5-4 with TRBJ1-1; maybe TRBD1 (6 bases). Germline CDR1 and CDR2: SGHNT and YYREEE (reference sequence). The CDR3 runs 14 residues. The V end was cut by 7 bases, the J end by 1 base, with 14 bases between. CDR3 loop: CASGRGGPNTEAFF. The DNA of the CDR3 is TGTGCCAGCGGCAGGGGAGGGCCGAACACTGAAGCTTTCTTT.

The chain links TRBV19 to TRBJ1-4, with D perhaps TRBD1 (5 bases). CDR3 length: 14 residues. Trimming took 5 bases from V and 7 from J, leaving 14 bases between them. Germline values: CDR1 LNHDA, CDR2 SQIVND (reference sequence). The CDR3 bases are TGTGCCAGTAGTCCCAGGGTGGCAAGTGAAAAACTGTTTTTT. Its protein is CASSPRVASEKLFF.